There are many counts of the clone carrying this T cell receptor beta chain. The data were taken from a study of identical twins. TCRdb redid the calling of the 5' RACE reads with MiXCR, one entry per CDR3 protein. The repertoire has 250,000 or so distinct CDR3 sequences, about 8% of them found once; the top ten carry roughly 3.1%. The length of the CDR3 is 18 residues. After removal of 0 bases from V and 3 bases from J, the junction contained 14 bases not matched to a gene. Germline V gene data show CDR1 as DFQATT and CDR2 as SNEGSKA (reference sequence). The sample also formed part of further work on yellow fever vaccine responses in identical twins.

Sequencing was performed on CD8+ T cells sorted from blood. This clonotype originated in a woman aged 18 to 35 in good health. V is TRBV20-1 and J is TRBJ2-3; 8 bases agree with TRBD2. The CDR3 here is CSARDFFEAGEGTDTQYF. The CDR3 DNA sequence: TGCAGTGCTAGAGATTTCTTTGAAGCGGGAGAGGGTACAGATACGCAGTATTTT.